The next 31 T cell receptor beta chains were all read from a single sample in a study of cytomegalovirus exposure and HLA in healthy donors. The protocol was immunoSEQ multiplex PCR, while the TCRdb copy is restricted to in-frame clones and leaves out a portion. The repertoire holds about 100,000 clones, with around 95% as singletons. The sample was PBMCs. Receptors were obtained from a woman under 30 in good health and CMV-seronegative.

The genes are TRBV5-4 and TRBJ2-2; perhaps TRBD2 as D (6 bases). Trimming cost V 3 bases and J 4 bases, with 19 bases left between them. Germline values: CDR1 SGHNT, CDR2 YYREEE (reference sequence). The CDR3 loop spans 17 amino acids. In DNA form, the CDR3 reads TGTGCCAGCAGCTCCTCCCCCCAATTAGCGGTCACCGGGGAGCTGTTTTTT. The encoded protein is CASSSSPQLAVTGELFF. Full variable domain (rest looked up from reference TRBV5-4 and TRBJ2-2): ETGVTQSPTHLIKTRGQQVTLRCSSQSGHNTVSWYQQALGQGPQFIFQYYREEENGRGNFPPRFSGLQFPNYSSELNVNALELDDSALYLCASSSSPQLAVTGELFFGEGSRLTVL.

The chain combines TRBV28 with TRBJ2-7, with 9 positions matching TRBD1. The length of the CDR3 is 12 residues. Germline loops: CDR1 MDHEN, CDR2 SYDVKM. The ends lost 8 bases at V and 6 bases at J; junction bases unmatched: 5. This chain's CDR3 is CASGTGLAEQYF. CDR3 nucleotide sequence: TGTGCCAGCGGGACAGGGTTGGCCGAGCAGTACTTC.

The chain is built from TRBV30 and TRBJ1-2; 7 nucleotides line up with TRBD1. Looked up from germline, CDR1 is GTSNPN and CDR2 is SVGIG (reference sequence). The CDR3 length is 15 residues. V lost 4 bases and J lost 9; bases outside the gene matches: 17. The CDR3 sequence is CAWKTRRGQKYSYTF. The CDR3 nucleotides read TGTGCCTGGAAGACCAGGAGGGGGCAGAAATATAGCTACACCTTC. The full variable domain, in which reference TRBV30 and TRBJ1-2 provide the parts outside the CDR3, is SQTIHQWPATLVQPVGSPLSLECTVEGTSNPNLYWYRQAAGRGLQLLFYSVGIGQISSEVPQNLSASRPQDRQFILSSKKLLLSDSGFYLCAWKTRRGQKYSYTFGSGTRLTVV.

The J gene is TRBJ2-7, the V gene TRBV18, with unresolved D. The CDR3 spans 14 residues. Germline assignment: CDR1 KGHSH and CDR2 LQKENI. V lost 3 bases to trimming and J lost 0 bases, with 9 bases between them. The CDR3 DNA reads TGTGCCAGCTCACCGGCAGGCGCCTCCTACGAGCAGTACTTC. This encodes CASSPAGASYEQYF. Looking up the rest from reference TRBV18 and TRBJ2-7 gives the full variable domain: NAGVMQNPRHLVRRRGQEARLRCSPMKGHSHVYWYRQLPEEGLKFMVYLQKENIIDESGMPKERFSAEFPKEGPSILRIQQVVRGDSAAYFCASSPAGASYEQYFGPGTRLTVT.

The V gene is TRBV5-6, the J gene TRBJ2-1, with D possibly matching TRBD2 (7 bases). V was trimmed by 6 bases and J by 6 bases, leaving 25 bases between them. CDR1 is SGHDT and CDR2 is YYEEEE in the germline V gene. The length of the CDR3 is 17 residues. This CDR3 reads CASISTRRGALSNEQFF. CDR3 coding DNA: TGTGCCAGCATCTCCACCCGACGGGGGGCGTTGAGCAATGAGCAGTTCTTC.

Only one count was recorded for this clone. The V and J genes are TRBV18 and TRBJ2-5; 7 nucleotides line up with TRBD2. The germline CDR1 and CDR2 sequences are KGHSH and LQKENI. The CDR3 is made up of 15 amino acids. After removal of 7 bases from V and 2 bases from J, the junction contained 10 bases not matched to a gene. CDR3 bases: TGTGCCAGCTTAAAGTCGGCTAGCGGACAAGAGACCCAGTACTTC. This translates into CASLKSASGQETQYF.

This chain connects TRBV6-1 to TRBJ2-3; D is undetermined. Germline loops: CDR1 MNHNS, CDR2 SASEGT. The CDR3 covers 13 residues. Trimming took 10 bases from V and 2 from J, leaving 13 bases between them. The CDR3 nucleotides read TGTGCCACATGGGCACAAATCACAGATACGCAGTATTTT. Residues: CATWAQITDTQYF.

This rearrangement joins TRBV25-1 to TRBJ1-1, with 9 bases that match TRBD1. The germline V gene has CDR1 MGHDK and CDR2 SYGVNS. This CDR3 comprises 17 residues. V was pared by 0 bases and J by 0 bases, with 5 bases of the junction left unmatched. CDR3 in DNA: TGTGCCAGCAGTGAATATGGGACAGGGCTCATGAACACTGAAGCTTTCTTT. This sequence encodes CASSEYGTGLMNTEAFF.

The V call is TRBV5-1, the J call TRBJ1-1; a weak D match, TRBD1 (5 bases). Trimming took 0 bases from V and 6 from J, leaving 9 bases between them. Looked up from germline, CDR1 is SGHRS and CDR2 is YFSETQ. The CDR3 loop spans 13 amino acids. DNA of the CDR3: TGCGCCAGCAGCTTGGCAGGGATCGCTGAAGCTTTCTTT. Amino acid sequence: CASSLAGIAEAFF.

The rearrangement uses TRBV6-5 and TRBJ2-7, with 10 positions matching TRBD1. The CDR3 is 15 residues long. Germline trimming cut 6 bases from V and 5 bases from J; bases unmatched to any gene: 10. CDR1 and CDR2 (germline): MNHEY, SVGAGI. The CDR3 loop reads CASSPLGQGDDEQYF. For the CDR3, the DNA is TGTGCCAGCAGCCCCCTAGGACAGGGGGACGACGAGCAGTACTTC.

This chain joins TRBV5-8 and TRBJ1-6; 9 bases match TRBD1. V dropped 4 bases and J dropped 6; count of bases not matched to a gene: 5. The CDR3 is made up of 15 amino acids. Germline-derived CDR1 and CDR2 are SGHTS and YDEGEE. The CDR3 DNA is TGTGCCAGCAGCCGTTGGACAGGGGTTAATTCACCCCTCCACTTT. Encoded protein: CASSRWTGVNSPLHF.

The chain carries TRBV5-1 and TRBJ2-2, with a possible D match to TRBD1 (6 bases). Trimming pared 3 bases from V and 2 bases from J, leaving 14 bases between. CDR1 is SGHRS, CDR2 YFSETQ, per germline. The CDR3 contains 16 residues. This CDR3 is CASSWTVPPNTGELFF. DNA for the CDR3: TGCGCCAGCAGCTGGACAGTCCCTCCAAACACCGGGGAGCTGTTTTTT.

The genes are TRBV5-1 and TRBJ1-6, with D perhaps TRBD1 (6 bases). The CDR3 runs 16 residues. CDR1 and CDR2 (germline): SGHRS, YFSETQ. With 5 bases removed from V and 1 base from J, the gap between germline ends came to 13 bases. CDR3 in amino acids: CASSPEGGSYNSPLHF. Written as DNA, the CDR3 is TGCGCCAGCAGTCCCGAGGGGGGGTCCTATAATTCACCCCTCCACTTT. The full variable domain, with the rest looked up from reference TRBV5-1 and TRBJ1-6, is KAGVTQTPRYLIKTRGQQVTLSCSPISGHRSVSWYQQTPGQGLQFLFEYFSETQRNKGNFPGRFSGRQFSNSRSEMNVSTLELGDSALYLCASSPEGGSYNSPLHFGNGTRLTVT.

J is TRBJ1-4 and V is TRBV5-1; unclear D gene. Germline values: CDR1 SGHRS, CDR2 YFSETQ. The CDR3 runs to 14 residues. V was clipped by 2 bases and J by 0 bases, with 5 bases between them. CDR3 region: CASSLQTTNEKLFF. CDR3 coding DNA: TGCGCCAGCAGCTTACAGACAACTAATGAAAAACTGTTTTTT.

This chain uses TRBV7-9 with TRBJ2-7, with 7 bases fitting TRBD1. CDR3 size: 14 residues. Germline loops: CDR1 SEHNR, CDR2 FQNEAQ (reference sequence). For the CDR3, the DNA is TGTGCTAGTTCATCGGGACAGTCAACTCACGAGCAGTACTTC. Its translation: CASSSGQSTHEQYF.

This clone was detected only once. The rearrangement uses TRBV10-3 and TRBJ2-7, with 8 bases lining up with TRBD1. The CDR3 runs 14 residues. V dropped 6 bases and J dropped 5; count of bases not matched to a gene: 9. Germline V gives CDR1 ENHRY, CDR2 SYGVKD. The CDR3 DNA sequence: TGTGCCATCAGGGAAGGACAGGGAGTCCACGAGCAGTACTTC. Translated, it gives CAIREGQGVHEQYF.

This chain connects TRBV6-1 to TRBJ1-2; 8 bases are shared with TRBD1. The length of the CDR3 is 15 residues. Germline CDR1 is MNHNS and CDR2 is SASEGT. V was clipped by 1 base and J by 5 bases; unmatched bases: 6. The CDR3 is CASSEGLGTGYGYTF. The CDR3 DNA follows: TGTGCCAGCAGTGAAGGCCTCGGGACAGGTTATGGCTACACCTTC.

V usage is TRBV14 and J usage is TRBJ2-3; D is possibly TRBD1 (5 bases). Germline CDR1 and CDR2: SGHDN and FVKESK. The CDR3 has 14 amino acids. V lost 3 bases to trimming and J lost 6 bases, with 13 bases between them. CDR3 nucleotide sequence: TGTGCCAGCAGCCAGGGGCTCCTACGGGATACGCAGTATTTT. Translating gives CASSQGLLRDTQYF.

About this clone itself: Additional DNA sequences in this sample encode the identical CDR3. The V gene is TRBV5-6, the J gene TRBJ1-1; D is unresolved. Germline CDR1 reads SGHDT; CDR2 reads YYEEEE. V was cut by 1 base and J by 2 bases, with 6 bases left in between. The CDR3 totals 13 residues. CDR3 coding DNA: TGTGCCAGCAGCTTGACAGCCAACACTGAAGCTTTCTTT. The encoded protein is CASSLTANTEAFF.

The V and J genes are TRBV6-1 and TRBJ2-3, with 8 bases fitting TRBD2. The V and J ends lost 3 bases and 6 bases, in that order; junction bases with no gene match: 8. The CDR3 spans 15 residues. Germline V gene lookup returns CDR1 MNHNS and CDR2 SASEGT. The CDR3 spells CASSETHGGVDTQYF. CDR3 bases: TGTGCCAGCAGTGAGACTCACGGGGGGGTGGATACGCAGTATTTT.

In its sample, this clone was seen once. CDR3 in amino acids: CASSPRRKTSGGPWNTGELFF. In DNA, the CDR3 is TGTGCCAGCAGCCCAAGACGGAAGACTAGCGGGGGCCCCTGGAACACCGGGGAGCTGTTTTTT. This chain uses TRBV7-3 with TRBJ2-2; 12 bases fit TRBD2. Germline V gene data show CDR1 as SGHTA and CDR2 as FQGTGA. Unmatched junction bases numbered 17, after V lost 5 bases and J lost 1 base. CDR3 length: 21 residues. The whole variable domain, remainder taken from reference TRBV7-3 and TRBJ2-2, is GAGVSQTPSNKVTEKGKYVELRCDPISGHTALYWYRQSLGQGPEFLIYFQGTGAADDSGLPNDRFFAVRPEGSVSTLKIQRTERGDSAVYLCASSPRRKTSGGPWNTGELFFGEGSRLTVL.

The rearrangement links TRBV2 to TRBJ1-5, with D tentatively TRBD1 (6 bases). CDR1 and CDR2 from the germline V gene are SNHLY and FYNNEI. This CDR3 has 15 amino acids. V lost 3 bases to trimming and J lost 3 bases, with 12 bases between them. CDR3 DNA: TGTGCCAGCAGTGAGCGACAGGTTTCCAATCAGCCCCAGCATTTT. It translates to CASSERQVSNQPQHF.

The chain is built from TRBV27 and TRBJ2-2; TRBD2 is a possible D gene (7 bases). V was pared by 3 bases and J by 2 bases, with 16 bases between. The germline CDR1 and CDR2 sequences are MNHEY and SMNVEV (reference sequence). This CDR3 has 17 amino acids. CDR3 sequence: CASSFPGRGRNTGELFF. The CDR3 DNA follows: TGTGCCAGCAGTTTTCCGGGGCGGGGGCGCAACACCGGGGAGCTGTTTTTT.

The chain uses TRBV9 and TRBJ2-1; TRBD2 agrees at 13 bases. Germline V gives CDR1 SGDLS, CDR2 YYNGEE. V lost 2 bases and J lost 8; bases outside the gene matches: 13. CDR3 length equals 18 residues. The CDR3 sequence: CASSVRGLAGSQGDEQFF. The CDR3, as DNA: TGTGCCAGCAGCGTCCGGGGACTAGCGGGGAGTCAAGGCGATGAGCAGTTCTTC.

The gene calls are TRBV5-4 and TRBJ2-2; 9 bases map to TRBD2. The CDR3 length is 15 residues. Germline V CDR1 and CDR2: SGHNT, YYREEE (reference sequence). With 4 bases clipped from V and 6 bases from J, the junction kept 7 bases outside the gene matches. CDR3 loop: CASSPGLARPGELFF. The CDR3 DNA reads TGTGCCAGCAGCCCGGGACTAGCCCGACCCGGGGAGCTGTTTTTT.

The table lists this clone with a count of one. This sequence joins TRBV2 and TRBJ2-2; D uncertain. There are 13 residues in the CDR3. Trimming removed 6 bases from V and 1 base from J, with 6 bases in between. Germline V CDR1 and CDR2: SNHLY, FYNNEI. CDR3: CASSTRNTGELFF. CDR3 DNA: TGTGCCAGCAGCACAAGGAACACCGGGGAGCTGTTTTTT.

This sequence joins TRBV5-1 and TRBJ2-7; perhaps TRBD2 as D (5 bases). Germline assignment: CDR1 SGHRS and CDR2 YFSETQ. Between the trimmed V and J ends, which lost 4 bases and 7 bases, there was a span of 18 bases. The CDR3 contains 14 residues. CDR3 DNA sequence: TGCGCCAGCAGCGCTGTGGGTCCGGAGGTGGAGCAGTACTTC. It translates to CASSAVGPEVEQYF.

J is TRBJ1-6 and V is TRBV28, with D tentatively TRBD1 (5 bases). Trimming removed 3 bases at V and 6 bases at J, with 12 bases between. Germline CDR1 is MDHEN and CDR2 is SYDVKM. The CDR3 totals 15 residues. The CDR3, as DNA: TGTGCCAGCAGTTTGGGGGGGATCTTTAATTCACCCCTCCACTTT. This gives the protein CASSLGGIFNSPLHF.

This chain joins TRBV28 and TRBJ1-4; 7 bases match TRBD1. The V segment lost 2 bases and the J segment 0 bases; nucleotides outside the gene matches: 0. The CDR3 spans 15 residues. Germline V CDR1 and CDR2: MDHEN, SYDVKM. The CDR3 nucleotides read TGTGCCAGCAGTTTAACAGGGGCAACTAATGAAAAACTGTTTTTT. Its protein is CASSLTGATNEKLFF. Based on the CDR3 plus reference TRBV28 and TRBJ1-4, the full variable domain is DVKVTQSSRYLVKRTGEKVFLECVQDMDHENMFWYRQDPGLGLRLIYFSYDVKMKEKGDIPEGYSVSREKKERFSLILESASTNQTSMYLCASSLTGATNEKLFFGSGTQLSVL.

CDR3 sequence (DNA): TGTGCCAGCAGTGAAGGGGGACAGGGGTATGGCTACACCTTC. Protein product: CASSEGGQGYGYTF. This chain connects TRBV2 to TRBJ1-2, with TRBD1 matching 10 bases. Per the germline V gene, CDR1 is SNHLY and CDR2 is FYNNEI. The CDR3 spans 14 residues. The J segment lost 5 bases and the V segment lost 1 base, leaving 1 base of the junction unmatched.

This clone appeared once. V is TRBV7-7 and J is TRBJ2-1; D possibly corresponds to TRBD1 (5 bases). CDR1 is SSHAT and CDR2 is FNYEAQ in the germline V gene (reference sequence). The CDR3 runs 15 residues. V gave up 2 bases and J gave up 0 bases, with 8 bases separating them. The CDR3 coding sequence is TGTGCCAGCAGCTTAAGACAGAGCTCCTACAATGAGCAGTTCTTC. It is translated as CASSLRQSSYNEQFF.